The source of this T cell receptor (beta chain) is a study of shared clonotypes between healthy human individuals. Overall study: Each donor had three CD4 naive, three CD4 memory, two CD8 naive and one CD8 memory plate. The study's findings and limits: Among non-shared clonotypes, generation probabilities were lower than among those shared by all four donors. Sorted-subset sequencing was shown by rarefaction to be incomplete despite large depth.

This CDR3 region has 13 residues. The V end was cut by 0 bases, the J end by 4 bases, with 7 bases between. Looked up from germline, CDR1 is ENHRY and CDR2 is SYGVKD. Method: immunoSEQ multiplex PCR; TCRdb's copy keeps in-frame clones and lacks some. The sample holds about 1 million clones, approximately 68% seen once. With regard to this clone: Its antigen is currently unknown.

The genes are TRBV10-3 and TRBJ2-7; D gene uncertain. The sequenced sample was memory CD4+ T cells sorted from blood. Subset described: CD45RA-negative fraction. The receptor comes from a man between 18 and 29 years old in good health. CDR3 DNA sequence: TGTGCCATCAGTGAGTCTCGGTCGTACGAGCAGTACTTC. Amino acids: CAISESRSYEQYF.